The entry below describes one TCR beta chain. Unmatched junction bases numbered 9, after V lost 7 bases and J lost 2 bases. Per germline, CDR1 SGHRS and CDR2 YFSETQ. The CDR3 length is 15 residues. The entry originates in a study of blood T cell repertoires in COVID-19. Sequencing was performed with immunoSEQ multiplex PCR; in TCRdb, only in-frame clones are kept and a portion is missing. The sample lists about 310,000 clones; roughly 90% were seen once. The sequenced sample was PBMCs or T cells enriched from blood (not recorded which). The source of this sequence is a woman between 25 and 40 years old who had recovered from COVID-19. The V and J genes are TRBV5-1 and TRBJ2-3, with 8 bases fitting TRBD2. CDR3 in amino acids: CASLLSGEVTDTQYF. The CDR3 DNA reads TGCGCCAGCCTTCTTAGCGGGGAGGTCACAGATACGCAGTATTTT.